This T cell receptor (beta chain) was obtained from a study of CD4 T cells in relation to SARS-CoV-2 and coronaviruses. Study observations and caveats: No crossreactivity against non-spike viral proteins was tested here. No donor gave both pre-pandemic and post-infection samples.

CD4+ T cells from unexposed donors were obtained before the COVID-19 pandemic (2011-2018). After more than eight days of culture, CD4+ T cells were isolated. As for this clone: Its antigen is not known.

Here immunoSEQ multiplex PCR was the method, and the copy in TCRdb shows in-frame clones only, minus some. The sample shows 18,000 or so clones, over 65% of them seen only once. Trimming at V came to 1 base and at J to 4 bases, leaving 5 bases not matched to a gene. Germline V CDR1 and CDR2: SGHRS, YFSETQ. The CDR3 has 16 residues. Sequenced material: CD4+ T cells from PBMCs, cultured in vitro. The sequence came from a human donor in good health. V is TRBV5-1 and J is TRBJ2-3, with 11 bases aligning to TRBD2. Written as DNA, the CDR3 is TGCGCCAGCAGCTTGTCTGGGACTAGCGGTCCAGATACGCAGTATTTT. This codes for CASSLSGTSGPDTQYF.